The 2 T cell receptor beta chains given below trace back to one sample, sequenced in a study of early T cells in non-severe SARS-CoV-2 infection. Each CDR3 protein is one row after TCRdb ran MiXCR on the 5' RACE reads. The table records over 45,000 distinct CDR3 sequences, roughly 16% of them present only once. The sample consisted of whole blood, taken at baseline. Receptors were obtained from an adult who was a healthcare worker with PCR-confirmed SARS-CoV-2 infection or an uninfected control (not recorded which).

The chain carries TRBV18 and TRBJ1-5; D is unresolved. V lost 0 bases, J lost 6 bases, and 6 bases lay in between. The CDR3 extends over 13 amino acids. Germline-derived CDR1 and CDR2 are KGHSH and LQKENI. The CDR3 bases are TGTGCCAGCTCACCACCGCTTGGTCAGCCCCAGCATTTT. It specifies CASSPPLGQPQHF.

This clonotype has ten or more counts. The chain combines TRBV5-4 with TRBJ2-7; TRBD1 matches at 8 bases. The CDR3 contains 14 residues. Trimming took 3 bases from V and 3 from J; bases not matched to a gene: 5. The germline gives CDR1 SGHNT, CDR2 YYREEE (reference sequence). CDR3 in DNA: TGTGCCAGCAGCTCCCAGGGGGCGTACTACGAGCAGTACTTC. As protein: CASSSQGAYYEQYF.